This T cell receptor (beta chain) was captured in a study of cytomegalovirus exposure and HLA in healthy donors. About the study: Of all 400 or so donors who were genotyped, roughly 83% belonged to the Caucasian-associated ancestry cluster.

This clone was observed a few times. Its antigen is unknown. The CDR3 loop spans 16 amino acids. CDR1 is SGHTA and CDR2 is FQGNSA in the germline V gene. J gave up 7 bases and V 5 bases, and 13 bases lay outside the gene matches. A multiplex PCR was run with 60 Vbeta primers and 13 Jbeta primers. Sequencing was performed with immunoSEQ multiplex PCR; in TCRdb, only in-frame clones are kept and a portion is missing. The sample carries fewer than 200,000 clones, approximately 80% recorded once. Study observations and caveats: A missense variant in DCLRE1C was later tied to TCR beta V- and J-gene trimming. In a later analysis, donors in an Asian-associated ancestry cluster reportedly had fewer N-insertions in productive TCRs than the cohort mean.

The chain has TRBV7-2 and TRBJ2-1; TRBD2 matches 8 bases. Source material: PBMCs. This receptor was taken from a woman in her thirties or forties in good health and CMV-seropositive. The DNA of the CDR3 is TGTGCCAGCAGCCGTAGGGGAGCGGGAGTCACAAATGAGCAGTTCTTC. It encodes CASSRRGAGVTNEQFF.